Shown below are 18 T cell receptor beta chains from a single sample sequenced in a study of cytomegalovirus exposure and HLA in healthy donors. 60 Vbeta and 13 Jbeta primers were used in PCR. Repertoires were generated with immunoSEQ multiplex PCR, while TCRdb's copy carries only in-frame clones and drops some. The data show 150,000 to 200,000 clones, about 75% seen once. The specimen sequenced was PBMCs. The receptors derive from a man aged 18 to 29 in good health and CMV-seropositive.

Comments on this clone: A read error may account for a junction end that differs from germline. This rearrangement joins TRBV29-1 to TRBJ1-2; no reliable D call. The germline V gene has CDR1 SQVTM and CDR2 ANQGSEA. The CDR3 is 11 amino acids. CDR3 DNA: TGCAGCGTTTTACGAGGATCGTTATACTACTTC. As protein: CSVLRGSLYYF.

For the CDR3, the DNA is TGTGCCAGCAGCTTGCGGAACACCGGGGAGCTGTTTTTT. Translation gives CASSLRNTGELFF. The chain has TRBV14 and TRBJ2-2; no firm D call. V lost 5 bases and J lost 1, with 5 bases in between. The CDR3 is 13 amino acids. Germline loops: CDR1 SGHDN, CDR2 FVKESK.

The chain carries TRBV9 and TRBJ1-2; D is perhaps TRBD1 (6 bases). Germline assignment: CDR1 SGDLS and CDR2 YYNGEE. The CDR3 is made up of 16 amino acids. Deletions cut 3 bases from V and 3 bases from J, with 18 bases between. In nucleotides, the CDR3 is TGTGCCAGCAGCGGAGGGGTAACAGGGCTAGACTATGGCTACACCTTC. Its protein product is CASSGGVTGLDYGYTF. The variable domain in full, with the rest retrieved from reference TRBV9 and TRBJ1-2, is DSGVTQTPKHLITATGQRVTLRCSPRSGDLSVYWYQQSLDQGLQFLIQYYNGEERAKGNILERFSAQQFPDLHSELNLSSLELGDSALYFCASSGGVTGLDYGYTFGSGTRLTVV.

The chain couples TRBV7-9 to TRBJ1-1; the D gene is possibly TRBD1 (5 bases). V was pared by 2 bases and J by 11 bases, with 15 bases between. There are 13 residues in the CDR3. Per germline, CDR1 SEHNR and CDR2 FQNEAQ (reference sequence). The CDR3 coding sequence is TGTGCCAGCAGCTTAATAGGGAAGGAGGGGGCTTTCTTT. Residues: CASSLIGKEGAFF.

The chain couples TRBV5-8 to TRBJ2-5; D is perhaps TRBD2 (5 bases). Trimming removed 6 bases at V and 1 base at J, with 13 bases between. The CDR3 totals 14 residues. CDR1 SGHTS and CDR2 YDEGEE come from the germline V gene. The CDR3: CASIGVGSQETQYF. Written as DNA, the CDR3 is TGTGCCAGCATCGGGGTTGGGTCCCAAGAGACCCAGTACTTC. The whole variable domain, remainder taken from reference TRBV5-8 and TRBJ2-5, is EAGVTQSPTHLIKTRGQQATLRCSPISGHTSVYWYQQALGLGLQFLLWYDEGEERNRGNFPPRFSGRQFPNYSSELNVNALELEDSALYLCASIGVGSQETQYFGPGTRLLVL.

The V call is TRBV29-1, the J call TRBJ2-2; D not resolved. Trimming took off 4 bases at V and 1 base at J, with 4 bases between the two ends. This CDR3 is 12 amino acids long. CDR1 and CDR2 (germline): SQVTM, ANQGSEA. The CDR3 protein is CSVGRNTGELFF. The CDR3 coding sequence is TGCAGCGTTGGTCGGAACACCGGGGAGCTGTTTTTT.

V is TRBV28 and J is TRBJ2-1, with a weak D call TRBD2 (6 bases). CDR3 length: 16 residues. V lost 3 bases and J lost 1, with 13 bases in between. CDR1 and CDR2 from the germline V gene are MDHEN and SYDVKM. In nucleotides, the CDR3 is TGTGCCAGCAGTTTCCCACCGGCGGGGTCCTACAATGAGCAGTTCTTC. Protein product: CASSFPPAGSYNEQFF.

Concerning this clone: Other DNA variants within this sample encode the same CDR3. V and J are TRBV10-3 and TRBJ1-2; 7 nucleotides align to TRBD1. Unmatched junction bases numbered 2, after V lost 3 bases and J lost 7 bases. The CDR3 has 12 residues. The V gene's germline CDR1 is ENHRY and CDR2 SYGVKD. CDR3 protein: CAISDRDSGYTF. The CDR3 DNA is TGTGCCATCAGTGACAGGGACAGTGGCTACACCTTC.

The chain uses TRBV6-5 and TRBJ1-2, with D perhaps matching TRBD1 (5 bases). The CDR3 is 15 amino acids. V was pared by 2 bases and J by 3 bases, with 13 bases between. Germline V gives CDR1 MNHEY, CDR2 SVGAGI. CDR3: CASSYVGGVDYGYTF. CDR3 DNA: TGTGCCAGCAGTTACGTAGGAGGGGTAGACTATGGCTACACCTTC.

This clone was counted between two and nine times. The chain recombines TRBV30 with TRBJ1-5, with D possibly being TRBD1 (6 bases). CDR3 length equals 14 residues. In germline, CDR1 is GTSNPN, CDR2 SVGIG (reference sequence). V was trimmed by 1 base and J by 6 bases, leaving 13 bases between them. This CDR3 reads CAWSASTGGQPQHF. CDR3 DNA: TGTGCCTGGAGTGCCTCGACAGGAGGTCAGCCCCAGCATTTT.

The chain is built from TRBV28 and TRBJ1-5; TRBD1 aligns across 9 bases. The junction had 7 bases not matched to a gene; V was cut back by 8 bases and J by 2 bases. Germline CDR1 reads MDHEN; CDR2 reads SYDVKM. The CDR3 runs to 15 residues. Here the CDR3 reads CASGDTGGGNQPQHF. The CDR3 DNA follows: TGTGCCAGCGGGGATACAGGGGGCGGCAATCAGCCCCAGCATTTT. Filled out from reference TRBV28 and TRBJ1-5, the complete variable domain reads DVKVTQSSRYLVKRTGEKVFLECVQDMDHENMFWYRQDPGLGLRLIYFSYDVKMKEKGDIPEGYSVSREKKERFSLILESASTNQTSMYLCASGDTGGGNQPQHFGDGTRLSIL.

This clone was observed a single time. The chain joins TRBV4-2 to TRBJ1-1, with D possibly matching TRBD1 (5 bases). V was trimmed by 1 base and J by 1 base, leaving 10 bases between them. Germline V gives CDR1 LGHNA, CDR2 YNFKEQ. The CDR3 is made up of 15 amino acids. This CDR3 is CASSQGYTGNTEAFF. Here the CDR3 DNA reads TGTGCCAGCAGCCAAGGTTATACAGGGAACACTGAAGCTTTCTTT.

This clone has just a few counts. The V gene is TRBV6-1, the J gene TRBJ1-1, with no clear D. V lost 6 bases and J lost 2, with 7 bases in between. Germline assignment: CDR1 MNHNS and CDR2 SASEGT. The CDR3 contains 12 residues. The CDR3 DNA reads TGTGCCAGCAGGGAAACAAACACTGAAGCTTTCTTT. This translates into CASRETNTEAFF.

The chain joins TRBV5-1 to TRBJ1-2, with a weak D call TRBD1 (5 bases). Deletions cut 4 bases from V and 6 bases from J, with 19 bases between. Germline lookup yields CDR1 SGHRS and CDR2 YFSETQ. This CDR3 region has 15 residues. DNA of the CDR3: TGCGCCAGCAGCCCCGGGGCGGGGCAGGCTGATGGCTACACCTTC. This encodes CASSPGAGQADGYTF.

The rearrangement links TRBV30 to TRBJ2-1; no clear D. V lost 0 bases and J 9 bases, leaving 12 bases between the germline ends. The CDR3 runs 13 residues. The germline CDR1 and CDR2 sequences are GTSNPN and SVGIG (reference sequence). In DNA form, the CDR3 reads TGTGCCTGGAGTGTAAGAGGCCCCGGTGAGCAGTTCTTC. As protein: CAWSVRGPGEQFF.

The rearrangement uses TRBV7-9 and TRBJ2-1, with TRBD1 matching 11 bases. Germline V gene lookup returns CDR1 SEHNR and CDR2 FQNEAQ (reference sequence). There are 19 residues in the CDR3. V shed 5 bases, J shed 8 bases, and the junction held 20 bases outside the gene matches. CDR3 nucleotide sequence: TGTGCCAGCAGCCTCGGGACAGGGGGTCTAGCGGGAATTTTCGATGAGCAGTTCTTC. This translates into CASSLGTGGLAGIFDEQFF. The variable domain in full, with the rest retrieved from reference TRBV7-9 and TRBJ2-1, is DTGVSQNPRHKITKRGQNVTFRCDPISEHNRLYWYRQTLGQGPEFLTYFQNEAQLEKSRLLSDRFSAERPKGSFSTLEIQRTEQGDSAMYLCASSLGTGGLAGIFDEQFFGPGTRLTVL.

V is TRBV6-6 and J is TRBJ2-7, with D possibly TRBD1 on 5 matching bases. CDR1 is MNHNY, CDR2 SVGAGI, per germline (reference sequence). The germline V and J ends were trimmed by 10 bases and 3 bases, with 19 bases remaining between them. This CDR3 contains 14 residues. DNA of the CDR3: TGTGCCACAGGAAGGGGCAGCCAGAACTACGAGCAGTACGTC. Translated: CATGRGSQNYEQYV.

The genes are TRBV10-3 and TRBJ2-5; TRBD2 matches at 9 bases. V gave up 4 bases and J gave up 3 bases; unmatched junction bases: 9. This CDR3 is 16 amino acids long. Germline CDR1 and CDR2: ENHRY and SYGVKD. CDR3 DNA: TGTGCCATCAGTGCGGTACCGGGACTAGCAGAAGAGACCCAGTACTTC. Its translation is CAISAVPGLAEETQYF.